The 15 T cell receptor beta chains reported below all come from one sample, sequenced in a study of early stage breast cancer tumors. TCRdb's copy holds only in-frame clones and misses some; the assay was immunoSEQ multiplex PCR. The sample includes tens of thousands of clones, roughly four fifths seen only once; the top ten take 4.5% to 5%. Sequenced input: blood. Every receptor here comes from a person aged 35-49 years with breast cancer.

The genes are TRBV28 and TRBJ1-4; D is undetermined. With 6 bases removed from V and 5 bases from J, the gap between germline ends came to 16 bases. Germline-derived CDR1 and CDR2 are MDHEN and SYDVKM. The CDR3 has 15 residues. As DNA, the CDR3 is TGTGCCAGCAGCTTAAGTGGGCAGCCGAATGAAAAACTGTTTTTT. Its protein is CASSLSGQPNEKLFF. Full variable domain (rest looked up from reference TRBV28 and TRBJ1-4): DVKVTQSSRYLVKRTGEKVFLECVQDMDHENMFWYRQDPGLGLRLIYFSYDVKMKEKGDIPEGYSVSREKKERFSLILESASTNQTSMYLCASSLSGQPNEKLFFGSGTQLSVL.

The chain carries TRBV21-1 and TRBJ2-1; the table's D call, TRBD2, has no DNA check behind it. TRBV21-1 is reported as a pseudogene. CDR3 length: 16 amino acids. The CDR3, as DNA: TGTGCCAGCAGCAAAAAGAAAAGCGGGAGGGCCGATGAGCAGTTCTTC. It yields the protein CASSKKKSGRADEQFF.

The chain has TRBV28 and TRBJ1-3; 9 positions agree with TRBD1. J gave up 2 bases and V 1 base, and 15 bases lay outside the gene matches. Germline V gene sequence: CDR1 MDHEN, CDR2 SYDVKM. CDR3 length: 20 amino acids. CDR3 sequence (DNA): TGTGCCAGCAGTTTATCGCTCCGGGACAGGGTCCTTAGGGCTGGAAACACCATATATTTT. This codes for CASSLSLRDRVLRAGNTIYF. The whole variable domain, remainder taken from reference TRBV28 and TRBJ1-3, is DVKVTQSSRYLVKRTGEKVFLECVQDMDHENMFWYRQDPGLGLRLIYFSYDVKMKEKGDIPEGYSVSREKKERFSLILESASTNQTSMYLCASSLSLRDRVLRAGNTIYFGEGSWLTVV.

This clone was picked up a small number of times. J is TRBJ2-7 and V is TRBV7-2; 7 bases match TRBD2. CDR1 is SGHTA and CDR2 is FQGNSA in the germline V gene. J lost 0 bases, V lost 3 bases, and 2 bases had no gene match. The CDR3 covers 14 residues. CDR3 residues: CASSFGGSSYEQYF. The CDR3 nucleotides read TGTGCCAGCAGCTTCGGCGGGAGCTCCTACGAGCAGTACTTC. The full variable domain, in which reference TRBV7-2 and TRBJ2-7 provide the parts outside the CDR3, is GAGVSQSPSNKVTEKGKDVELRCDPISGHTALYWYRQSLGQGLEFLIYFQGNSAPDKSGLPSDRFSAERTGGSVSTLTIQRTQQEDSAVYLCASSFGGSSYEQYFGPGTRLTVT.

V and J are TRBV4-1 and TRBJ1-1, with TRBD1 identical over 8 bases. The length of the CDR3 is 14 residues. V lost 2 bases to trimming and J lost 3 bases; unmatched junction nucleotides: 2. Germline CDR1 and CDR2: MGHRA and YSYEKL. Here the CDR3 reads CASSQLTGDTEAFF. CDR3 DNA sequence: TGCGCCAGCAGCCAATTGACAGGGGACACTGAAGCTTTCTTT.

The J gene is TRBJ2-2, the V gene TRBV9, with D perhaps given as TRBD1 or TRBD2 (6 bases each). This CDR3 comprises 19 residues. V lost 1 base and J lost 2, with 21 bases in between. Germline lookup yields CDR1 SGDLS and CDR2 YYNGEE. CDR3 sequence reads: CASSVPPNTGAPNTGELFF. The CDR3 DNA is TGTGCCAGCAGCGTACCCCCAAACACGGGGGCTCCCAACACCGGGGAGCTGTTTTTT.

The chain has TRBV19 and TRBJ2-5, with 9 bases lining up with TRBD1. The CDR3 contains 15 residues. V lost 5 bases and J lost 3; bases outside the gene matches: 7. The V gene's germline CDR1 is LNHDA and CDR2 SQIVND (reference sequence). This chain's CDR3 is CASSARTGVKETQYF. CDR3 DNA sequence: TGTGCCAGTAGTGCGCGGACAGGGGTAAAAGAGACCCAGTACTTC.

This clone was seen a handful of times. J is TRBJ2-7 and V is TRBV5-1; perhaps TRBD1 as D (5 bases). The CDR3 contains 14 residues. Germline CDR1 and CDR2: SGHRS and YFSETQ. The V and J ends lost 1 base and 3 bases respectively, with 11 bases between them. CDR3 amino acids: CASSLNRYNYEQYF. As DNA, the CDR3 is TGCGCCAGCAGCTTGAACAGGTATAACTACGAGCAGTACTTC.

The chain joins TRBV4-1 to TRBJ2-2; TRBD2 matches 13 bases. CDR3 size: 18 residues. Trimming removed 2 bases from V and 1 base from J; junction bases left unmatched: 4. The germline gives CDR1 MGHRA, CDR2 YSYEKL. The CDR3 DNA reads as TGCGCCAGCAGCCAACGGACTAGCGGGAGCCGGAACACCGGGGAGCTGTTTTTT. Translation gives CASSQRTSGSRNTGELFF.

The genes are TRBV7-9 and TRBJ1-4; the D is unclear. V was clipped by 3 bases and J by 7 bases, with 12 bases between them. CDR3 length: 14 residues. The V gene's germline CDR1 is SEHNR and CDR2 FQNEAQ (reference sequence). In DNA, the CDR3 is TGTGCCAGCAGCTTCCCTGGGAATGGTGAAAAACTGTTTTTT. Translated: CASSFPGNGEKLFF. Full variable domain (missing parts from reference TRBV7-9 and TRBJ1-4): DTGVSQNPRHKITKRGQNVTFRCDPISEHNRLYWYRQTLGQGPEFLTYFQNEAQLEKSRLLSDRFSAERPKGSFSTLEIQRTEQGDSAMYLCASSFPGNGEKLFFGSGTQLSVL.

In its sample, this clone was seen a few times. J is TRBJ1-2 and V is TRBV11-2, with D possibly matching TRBD1 (6 bases). Germline values: CDR1 SGHAT, CDR2 FQNNGV. Trimming took 2 bases from V and 6 from J, leaving 28 bases between them. The CDR3 loop spans 19 amino acids. This chain's CDR3 is CASSLRLAQPGQGVDGYTF. The CDR3 DNA follows: TGTGCCAGCAGCTTACGACTCGCTCAACCGGGACAAGGGGTTGATGGCTACACCTTC.

This chain joins TRBV2 and TRBJ1-1; possibly TRBD1 for D (6 bases). This CDR3 spans 14 amino acids. V was shortened by 9 bases and J by 0 bases, with 14 bases between the two germline ends. CDR1 is SNHLY and CDR2 is FYNNEI in the germline V gene. Here the CDR3 DNA reads TGTGCCAGTAACAGACAGGAAATGAACACTGAAGCTTTCTTT. It translates to CASNRQEMNTEAFF.

The rearrangement joins TRBV2 to TRBJ2-1; 7 bases agree with TRBD2. The CDR3 covers 16 residues. V lost 6 bases to trimming and J lost 0 bases; unmatched junction nucleotides: 8. Germline assignment: CDR1 SNHLY and CDR2 FYNNEI. The CDR3 loop is CASRGGLLSSYNEQFF. The DNA of the CDR3 is TGTGCCAGCAGGGGGGGACTACTGAGCTCCTACAATGAGCAGTTCTTC.

V usage is TRBV7-2 and J usage is TRBJ1-2, with 7 positions matching TRBD1. The germline V gene encodes CDR1 SGHTA and CDR2 FQGNSA. The CDR3 loop spans 13 amino acids. The V and J ends lost 5 bases and 2 bases, in that order; junction bases with no gene match: 2. In DNA form, the CDR3 reads TGTGCCAGCAGCCCGGGACAGAACTATGGCTACACCTTC. Protein: CASSPGQNYGYTF.

The chain couples TRBV7-3 to TRBJ2-7, with 10 bases lining up with TRBD1. CDR3 length equals 13 residues. V shed 5 bases, J shed 5 bases, and the junction held 3 bases outside the gene matches. Germline V lookup: CDR1 SGHTA, CDR2 FQGTGA. The DNA of the CDR3 is TGTGCCAGCAGCCGGGACAGGGGAAACGAGCAGTACTTC. Translating it yields CASSRDRGNEQYF.